This T cell receptor beta chain was found in a study of blood T cell repertoires in COVID-19. The germline CDR1 and CDR2 sequences are SGHVS and FQNEAQ. V lost 5 bases and J 8 bases, leaving 18 bases between the germline ends. The length of the CDR3 is 14 residues. Produced via immunoSEQ multiplex PCR; TCRdb's table is partial and in-frame only. The sample has 300,000 to 400,000 clones, 90% seen once. The TCR comes from a woman under 40 who had been exposed to COVID-19. The specimen was PBMCs or T cells enriched from blood (not recorded which). The chain couples TRBV7-8 to TRBJ1-2; weak D call: TRBD1 (5 bases). Here the CDR3 reads CASSHTGGEHGYTF. The CDR3, as DNA: TGTGCCAGCAGCCATACCGGGGGGGAGCACGGCTACACCTTC.